The present T cell receptor beta chain was sequenced within a study of blood T cell repertoires in COVID-19. Background on the study: Samples representing acute and convalescent COVID-19 were sourced from the United States, Italy and Spain. The analysed material was cDNA or gDNA that came from T cells, B-cell-depleted T cells, or PBMCs.

This clone was counted ten times or more. Original processing methods: Cell counts per sample came from amplifying reference gene primers. Sequencing was performed with immunoSEQ multiplex PCR; in TCRdb, only in-frame clones are kept and a portion is missing. From that table come the V and J calls and clone size; the DNA was used to work out D and trimming. This repertoire shows a few hundred thousand clones, roughly 90% found once; its top ten account for roughly 6.7%. CDR3 length equals 10 residues. The V gene's germline CDR1 is SNHLY and CDR2 FYNNEI. Trimming removed 4 bases from V and 9 bases from J, with 4 bases in between.

Input material: peripheral blood. The chain joins TRBV2 to TRBJ2-1; no clear D gene. The clonotype originates from a young man who had recovered from COVID-19. The CDR3 nucleotides are TGTGCCAGCAGTGGGAGTGAGCAGTTCTTC. Translating gives CASSGSEQFF.